Listed below are T cell receptor beta chains from one sample, sequenced in a study of cytomegalovirus exposure and HLA in healthy donors. Using immunoSEQ multiplex PCR, the repertoire was profiled, and TCRdb retains in-frame clones only, with some absent. Of roughly 120,000 clones in the sample, approximately 78% were seen once. The specimen was PBMCs. These receptors came from a woman younger than 45 in good health and CMV-seropositive. CDR3s include the opening cysteine and the closing phenylalanine or tryptophan.

TRBJ1-2 TRBV5-6 CASSLIRGLDYGYTF
TRBJ2-3 TRBV27 CASSIGGGDTQYF
TRBJ2-7 TRBV15 CATSRDRGPNEQYF
TRBJ2-1 TRBV6-5 CASSYLNEQFF
TRBJ2-4 TRBV7-7 CASSLTTGNIQYF
TRBJ2-5 TRBV5-4 CASRARGGEETQYF
TRBJ2-6 TRBV9 CASSPRASGANVLTF
TRBJ2-6 TRBV19 CATAAGGAGANVLTF
TRBJ1-1 TRBV20-1 CSAMEGAGAFF
TRBJ1-2 TRBV27 CASSPGTGVFDGYTF
TRBJ2-7 TRBV6-6 CASSHPEEGNYEQYF
TRBJ2-1 TRBV6-6 CASSDPGGLGQFF
TRBJ1-1 TRBV6-6 CASRPGTDNEAFF
TRBJ2-7 TRBV7-2 CASSFLPGLAGPGEQYF
TRBJ2-5 TRBV15 CATSRGLLTGNQETQYF
TRBJ2-3 TRBV4-1 CASSQAYGTDTQYF
TRBJ2-3 TRBV6-6 CASSYSRAEDTQYF
TRBJ1-2 TRBV5-1 CASSLDGTGGRYTF
TRBJ1-2 TRBV19 CASSTDRIYGYTF
TRBJ2-1 TRBV6-1 CASSEAHWTGRENEQFF
TRBJ2-7 TRBV5-6 CASSLVGLTYEQYF
TRBJ2-7 TRBV4-1 CASSWQGGEQYF
TRBJ1-3 TRBV4-1 CASSQQVISGNTIYF
TRBJ2-5 TRBV7-9 CASSLEGYSQGKTQYF
TRBJ2-3 TRBV7-2 CASSSVEGGGVSDTQYF
TRBJ1-4 TRBV6-5 CASSYSLGAANEKLFF
TRBJ2-7 TRBV6-5 CASTTARGGPREQYF
TRBJ2-3 TRBV7-2 CASSRGTNADTQYF
TRBJ2-1 TRBV7-8 CASSWGDRGPYNEQFF
TRBJ2-3 TRBV7-9 CASSLATAGGADTQYF
TRBJ1-2 TRBV29-1 CSAEPGTGDYGYTF
TRBJ1-6 TRBV27 CASSLYVAGQRVLGSPLHF
TRBJ1-2 TRBV7-2 CASSLVAGGYYGYTF
TRBJ2-7 TRBV13 CASSSGLAGDYEQYF
TRBJ1-6 TRBV7-9 CASRRGQGNSPLHF
TRBJ1-2 TRBV27 CASKTSGGYGYTF
TRBJ2-7 TRBV18 CASSPPGGRQSYEQYF
TRBJ2-3 TRBV5-4 CASSLGLGLEDTQYF
TRBJ2-6 TRBV18 CASSPPSGANVLTF
TRBJ1-2 TRBV14 CASSQERGADYGYTF
TRBJ2-5 TRBV28 CASSPGQLGTQYF
TRBJ1-2 TRBV28 CASSSGGWILATF
TRBJ2-2 TRBV4-1 CASSNAYETGGRSGELFF
TRBJ2-7 TRBV4-2 CASSQGPLRGHNEQYF
TRBJ1-3 TRBV7-8 CASSLGTAPGNTIYF
TRBJ2-1 TRBV7-2 CASSVTGSSYNEQFF
TRBJ1-6 TRBV27 CASSSPTGTLHF
TRBJ2-1 TRBV27 CASSLLGSGGVSNEQFF
TRBJ2-5 TRBV5-1 CASSWTGRQETQYF
TRBJ2-7 TRBV4-2 CASSQAYLLAGGPYEQYF
TRBJ2-7 TRBV18 CASSPRGSPYEQYF
TRBJ2-7 TRBV27 CASSPLSPSYEQYF
TRBJ2-5 TRBV5-6 CASSPRQRLGETQYF
TRBJ2-7 TRBV19 CASSAPGYRAFYEQYF
TRBJ1-6 TRBV19 CASSTRDRGSPLHF
- TRBV10-3 CAISVQGVEQYF
TRBJ2-7 TRBV2 CASSEAEGTGSYEQYF